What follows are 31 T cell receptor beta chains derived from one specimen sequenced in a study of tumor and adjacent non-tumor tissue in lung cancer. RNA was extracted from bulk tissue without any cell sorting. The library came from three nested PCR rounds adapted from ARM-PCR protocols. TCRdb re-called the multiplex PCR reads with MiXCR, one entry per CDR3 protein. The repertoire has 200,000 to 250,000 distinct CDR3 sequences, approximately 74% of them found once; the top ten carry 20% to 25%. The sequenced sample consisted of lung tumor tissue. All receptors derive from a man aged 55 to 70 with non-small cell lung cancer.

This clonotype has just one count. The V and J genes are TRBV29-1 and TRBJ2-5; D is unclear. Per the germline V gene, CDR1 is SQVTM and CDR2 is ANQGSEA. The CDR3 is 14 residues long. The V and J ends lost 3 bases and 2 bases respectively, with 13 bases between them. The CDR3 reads CSVEDRTGQETQYF. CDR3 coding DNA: TGCAGCGTTGAGGATAGGACCGGACAAGAGACCCAGTACTTC.

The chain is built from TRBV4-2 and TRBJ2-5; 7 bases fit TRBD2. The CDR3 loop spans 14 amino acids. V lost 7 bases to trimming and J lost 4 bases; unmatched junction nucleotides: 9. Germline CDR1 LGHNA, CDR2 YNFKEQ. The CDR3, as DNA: TGTGCCAGCAACCAGAGATTAGCGGGAGAGACCCAGTACTTC. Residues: CASNQRLAGETQYF.

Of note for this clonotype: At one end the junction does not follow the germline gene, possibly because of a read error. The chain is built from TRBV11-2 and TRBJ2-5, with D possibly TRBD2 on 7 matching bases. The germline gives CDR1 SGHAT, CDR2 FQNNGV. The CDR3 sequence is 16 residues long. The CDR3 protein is CTSSSTMGGPKETQYF. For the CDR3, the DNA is TGTACCAGCAGCTCCACAATGGGGGGGCCAAAGGAGACCCAATATTTC.

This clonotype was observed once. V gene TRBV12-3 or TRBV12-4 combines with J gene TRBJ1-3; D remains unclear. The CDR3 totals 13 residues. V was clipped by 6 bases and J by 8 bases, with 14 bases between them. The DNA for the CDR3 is TGTGCCAGCAGGCGCAAGAGGGAAGACACCATATATTTT. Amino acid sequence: CASRRKREDTIYF.

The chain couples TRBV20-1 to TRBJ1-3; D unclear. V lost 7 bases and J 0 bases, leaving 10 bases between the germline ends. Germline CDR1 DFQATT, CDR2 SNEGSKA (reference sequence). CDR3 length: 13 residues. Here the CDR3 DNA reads TGCAGTGTTGCGAGACCCTCTGGAAACACCATATATTTT. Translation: CSVARPSGNTIYF.

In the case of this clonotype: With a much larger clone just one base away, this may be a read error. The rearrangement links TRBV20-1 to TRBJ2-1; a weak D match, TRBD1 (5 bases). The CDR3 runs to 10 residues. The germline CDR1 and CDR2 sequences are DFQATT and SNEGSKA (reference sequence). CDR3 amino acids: CCMQGDEQFF. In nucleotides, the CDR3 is TGCTGCATGCAGGGCGATGAGCAGTTCTTC.

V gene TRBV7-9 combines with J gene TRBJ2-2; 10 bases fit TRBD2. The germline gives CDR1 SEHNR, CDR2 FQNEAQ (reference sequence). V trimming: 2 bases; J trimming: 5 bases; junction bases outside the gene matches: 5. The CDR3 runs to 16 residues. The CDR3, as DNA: TGTGCCAGCAGCTTACAAGCGGGGGGGCCGACCGGGGAGCTGTTTTTT. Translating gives CASSLQAGGPTGELFF.

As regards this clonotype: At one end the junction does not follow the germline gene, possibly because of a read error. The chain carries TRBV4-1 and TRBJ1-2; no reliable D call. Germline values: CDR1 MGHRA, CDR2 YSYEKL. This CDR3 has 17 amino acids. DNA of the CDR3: TGCGCCAGCAGCCCCAGTGAAAGTTCGGGCATTAACTATGTCTACACCTTC. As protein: CASSPSESSGINYVYTF.

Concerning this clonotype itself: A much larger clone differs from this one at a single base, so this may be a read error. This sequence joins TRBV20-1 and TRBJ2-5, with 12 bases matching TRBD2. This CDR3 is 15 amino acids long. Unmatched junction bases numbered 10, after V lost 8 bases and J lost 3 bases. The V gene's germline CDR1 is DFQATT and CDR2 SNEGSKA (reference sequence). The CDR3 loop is CSTFPPSGGEETQYF. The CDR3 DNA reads TGCAGTACTTTCCCCCCTAGCGGGGGGGAAGAGACCCAGTACTTC.

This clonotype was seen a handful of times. The CDR3: CASSTGLGVETQYF. CDR3 nucleotides: TGTGCCAGCAGTACGGGACTGGGGGTCGAGACCCAGTACTTC. This chain joins TRBV6-5 and TRBJ2-5, with D possibly being TRBD2 (6 bases). Germline loops: CDR1 MNHEY, CDR2 SVGAGI. V shed 5 bases and J shed 5 bases, with 15 bases lying between them. The CDR3 is 14 residues long.

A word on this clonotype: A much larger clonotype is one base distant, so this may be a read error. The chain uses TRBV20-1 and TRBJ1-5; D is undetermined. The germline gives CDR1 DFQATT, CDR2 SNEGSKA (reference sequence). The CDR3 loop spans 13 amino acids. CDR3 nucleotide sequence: TGCAGTGCTAGGGACGGGCCAAATCAGCCCCAGCTTTTT. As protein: CSARDGPNQPQLF.

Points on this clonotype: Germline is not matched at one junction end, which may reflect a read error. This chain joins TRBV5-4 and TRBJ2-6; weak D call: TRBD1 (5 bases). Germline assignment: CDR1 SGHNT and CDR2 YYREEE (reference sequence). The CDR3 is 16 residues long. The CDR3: CASSPTRNSGASVLTF. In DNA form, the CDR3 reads TGTGCCAGCAGCCCGACCAGGAACTCTGGGGCCAGCGTCCTGACTTTC.

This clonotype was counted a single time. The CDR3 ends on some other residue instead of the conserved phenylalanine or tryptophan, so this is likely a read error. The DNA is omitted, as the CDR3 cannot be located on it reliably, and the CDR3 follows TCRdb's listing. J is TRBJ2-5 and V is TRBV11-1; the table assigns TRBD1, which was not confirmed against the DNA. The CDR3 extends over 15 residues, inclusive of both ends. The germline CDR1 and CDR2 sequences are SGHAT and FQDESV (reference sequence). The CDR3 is CASSPFDRGKETQYL.

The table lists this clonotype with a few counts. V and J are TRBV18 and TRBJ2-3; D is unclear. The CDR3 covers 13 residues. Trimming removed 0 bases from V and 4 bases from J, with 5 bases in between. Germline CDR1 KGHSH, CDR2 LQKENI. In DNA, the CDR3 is TGTGCCAGCTCACCACCCAGTGCAGATACGCAGTATTTT. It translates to CASSPPSADTQYF.

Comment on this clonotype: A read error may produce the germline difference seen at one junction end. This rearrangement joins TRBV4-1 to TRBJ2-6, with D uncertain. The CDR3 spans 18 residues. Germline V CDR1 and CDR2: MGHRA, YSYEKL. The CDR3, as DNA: TGCGCCAGCAGCCAAGAAGGTACGGGCCGCTCTGGGGTCAACGTCCTGACTTTC. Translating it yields CASSQEGTGRSGVNVLTF.

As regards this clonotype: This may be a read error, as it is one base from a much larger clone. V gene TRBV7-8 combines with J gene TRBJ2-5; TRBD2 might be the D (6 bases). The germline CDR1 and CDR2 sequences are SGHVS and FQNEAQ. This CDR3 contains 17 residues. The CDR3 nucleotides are TGTGTCAGCAGCTTAGATCCCACACGCGGGGCCCAGGGGACCCAGTACTTC. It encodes CVSSLDPTRGAQGTQYF.

For the CDR3, the DNA is TGTGCCAGTAGATTAACCGGGACGGTTAACACTGAAGCTTTCTTT. This encodes CASRLTGTVNTEAFF. The gene calls are TRBV19 and TRBJ1-1, with a tentative D call TRBD1 (5 bases). Germline CDR1 and CDR2: LNHDA and SQIVND (reference sequence). This CDR3 is 15 amino acids long. The V and J ends lost 6 bases and 2 bases respectively, with 16 bases between them.

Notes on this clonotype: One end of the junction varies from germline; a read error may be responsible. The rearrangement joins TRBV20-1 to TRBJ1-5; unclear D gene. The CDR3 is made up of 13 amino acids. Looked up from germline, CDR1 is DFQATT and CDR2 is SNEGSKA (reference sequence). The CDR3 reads CSAFLKSSQPQHF. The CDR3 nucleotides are TGCAGTGCTTTTCTAAAGAGCAGTCAGCCCCAGCATTTT.

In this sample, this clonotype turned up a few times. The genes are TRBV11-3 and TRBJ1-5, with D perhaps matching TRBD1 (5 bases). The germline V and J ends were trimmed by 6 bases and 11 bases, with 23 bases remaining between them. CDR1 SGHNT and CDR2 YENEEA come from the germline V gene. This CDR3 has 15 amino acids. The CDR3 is CASSFGQPGPESQHF. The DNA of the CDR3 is TGTGCCAGCAGTTTCGGGCAGCCAGGGCCGGAGTCCCAGCATTTT.

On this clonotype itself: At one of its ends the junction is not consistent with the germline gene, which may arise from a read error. CDR3: CASSPGIGASSYNSHLHF. Here the CDR3 DNA reads TGTGCCAGCAGCCCCGGGATAGGGGCCAGCTCCTATAATTCACACCTCCACTTT. This sequence joins TRBV4-2 and TRBJ1-6, with a tentative D call TRBD1 (5 bases). The CDR3 has 18 residues. The germline CDR1 and CDR2 sequences are LGHNA and YNFKEQ.

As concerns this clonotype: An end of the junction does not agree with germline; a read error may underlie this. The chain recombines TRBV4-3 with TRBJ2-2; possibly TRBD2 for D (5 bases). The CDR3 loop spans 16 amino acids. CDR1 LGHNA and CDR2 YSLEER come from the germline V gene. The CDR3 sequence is CAGSQDFGVLAGEPFF. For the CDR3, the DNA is TGCGCCGGCAGCCAAGACTTCGGGGTATTGGCCGGGGAGCCGTTTTTT.

The CDR3 reads CASSLIGGGYTF. Here the CDR3 DNA reads TGTGCCAGCAGTTTGATCGGAGGGGGCTACACCTTC. The chain has TRBV28 and TRBJ1-2; D uncertain. The germline V and J ends were trimmed by 3 bases and 8 bases, with 10 bases remaining between them. Germline values: CDR1 MDHEN, CDR2 SYDVKM. CDR3 length equals 12 residues.

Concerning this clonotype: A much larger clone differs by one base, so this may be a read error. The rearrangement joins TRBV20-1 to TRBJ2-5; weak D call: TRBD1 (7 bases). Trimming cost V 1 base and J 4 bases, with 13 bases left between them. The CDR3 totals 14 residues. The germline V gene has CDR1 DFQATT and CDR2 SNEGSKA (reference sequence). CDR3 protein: CSARVTRGLETQYF. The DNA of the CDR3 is TGCAGTGCTAGAGTGACTAGGGGGCTAGAGACCCAGTACTTC.

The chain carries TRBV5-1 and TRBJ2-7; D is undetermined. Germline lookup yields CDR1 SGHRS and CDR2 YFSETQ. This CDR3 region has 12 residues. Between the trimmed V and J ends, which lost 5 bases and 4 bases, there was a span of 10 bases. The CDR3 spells CASSLDQYEQYF. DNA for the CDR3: TGCGCCAGCAGTTTAGACCAGTACGAGCAGTACTTC. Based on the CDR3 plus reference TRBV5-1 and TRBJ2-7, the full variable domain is KAGVTQTPRYLIKTRGQQVTLSCSPISGHRSVSWYQQTPGQGLQFLFEYFSETQRNKGNFPGRFSGRQFSNSRSEMNVSTLELGDSALYLCASSLDQYEQYFGPGTRLTVT.

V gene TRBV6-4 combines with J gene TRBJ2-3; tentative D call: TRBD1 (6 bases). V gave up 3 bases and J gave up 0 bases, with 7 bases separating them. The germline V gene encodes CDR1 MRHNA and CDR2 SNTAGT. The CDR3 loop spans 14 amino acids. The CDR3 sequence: CASSEGTSTDTQYF. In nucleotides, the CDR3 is TGTGCCAGCAGTGAGGGGACAAGCACAGATACGCAGTATTTT.

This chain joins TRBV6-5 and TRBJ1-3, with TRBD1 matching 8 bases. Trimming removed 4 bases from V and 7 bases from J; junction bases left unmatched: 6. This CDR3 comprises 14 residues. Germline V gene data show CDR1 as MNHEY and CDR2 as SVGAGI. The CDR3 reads CASSFAGGRNTIYF. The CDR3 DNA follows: TGTGCCAGCAGTTTCGCAGGGGGCCGGAACACCATATATTTT.

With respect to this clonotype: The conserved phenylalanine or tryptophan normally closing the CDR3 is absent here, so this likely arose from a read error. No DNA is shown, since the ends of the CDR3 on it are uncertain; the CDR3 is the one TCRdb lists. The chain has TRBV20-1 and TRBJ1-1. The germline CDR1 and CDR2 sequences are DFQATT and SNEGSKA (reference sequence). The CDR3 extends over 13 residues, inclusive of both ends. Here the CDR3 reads CRGTTGVNTEASS.

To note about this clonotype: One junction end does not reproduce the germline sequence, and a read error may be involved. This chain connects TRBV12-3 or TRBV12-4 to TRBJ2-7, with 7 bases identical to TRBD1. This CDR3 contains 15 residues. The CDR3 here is CPSSRPSTGRYEQYF. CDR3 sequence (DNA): TGTCCCAGCAGCCGCCCTTCGACAGGGAGATACGAGCAGTACTTC.

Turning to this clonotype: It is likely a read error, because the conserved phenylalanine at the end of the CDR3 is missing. CDR3 protein: CASSLGLEQEGQETQYY. The DNA of the CDR3 is TGTGCCAGCAGTTTGGGACTGGAGCAGGAGGGGCAAGAGACCCAGTACTAC. The chain is built from TRBV12-3 or TRBV12-4 and TRBJ2-5; TRBD2 is a possible D gene (6 bases). CDR3 size: 17 residues. Trimming cost V 3 bases and J 2 bases, with 19 bases left between them.

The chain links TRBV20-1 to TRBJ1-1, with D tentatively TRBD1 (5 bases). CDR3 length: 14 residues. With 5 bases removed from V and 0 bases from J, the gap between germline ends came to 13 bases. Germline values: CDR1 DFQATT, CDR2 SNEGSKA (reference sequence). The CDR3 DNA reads TGCAGTGCTCGTCGGAGGGGCATGAACACTGAAGCTTTCTTT. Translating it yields CSARRRGMNTEAFF.

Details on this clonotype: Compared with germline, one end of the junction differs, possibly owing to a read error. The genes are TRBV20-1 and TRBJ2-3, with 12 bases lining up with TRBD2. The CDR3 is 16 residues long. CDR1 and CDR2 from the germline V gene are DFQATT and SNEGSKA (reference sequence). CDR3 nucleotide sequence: TGCAGTGTTAGTGGACGCGGACTAGCGGGAACCGATACGAAGTATTTT. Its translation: CSVSGRGLAGTDTKYF.